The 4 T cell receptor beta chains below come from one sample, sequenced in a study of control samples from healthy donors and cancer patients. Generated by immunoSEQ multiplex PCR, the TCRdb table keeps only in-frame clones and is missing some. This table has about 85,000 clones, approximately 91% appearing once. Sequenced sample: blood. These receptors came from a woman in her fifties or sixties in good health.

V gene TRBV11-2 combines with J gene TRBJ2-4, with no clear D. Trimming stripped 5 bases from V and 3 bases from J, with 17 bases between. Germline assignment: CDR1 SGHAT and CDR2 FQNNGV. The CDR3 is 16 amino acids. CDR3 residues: CASSTRAYLGKNIQYF. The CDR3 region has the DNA TGTGCCAGCAGCACCCGGGCCTACCTGGGCAAAAACATTCAGTACTTC. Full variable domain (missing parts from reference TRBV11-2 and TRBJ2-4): EAGVAQSPRYKIIEKRQSVAFWCNPISGHATLYWYQQILGQGPKLLIQFQNNGVVDDSQLPKDRFSAERLKGVDSTLKIQPAKLEDSAVYLCASSTRAYLGKNIQYFGAGTRLSVL.

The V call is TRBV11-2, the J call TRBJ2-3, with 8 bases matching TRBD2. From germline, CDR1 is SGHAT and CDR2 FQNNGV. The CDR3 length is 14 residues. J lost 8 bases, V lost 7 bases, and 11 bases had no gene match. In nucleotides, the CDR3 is TGTGCCAGCACCTTCCGGGCCGCGGGGGGTACGCAGTATTTT. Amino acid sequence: CASTFRAAGGTQYF.

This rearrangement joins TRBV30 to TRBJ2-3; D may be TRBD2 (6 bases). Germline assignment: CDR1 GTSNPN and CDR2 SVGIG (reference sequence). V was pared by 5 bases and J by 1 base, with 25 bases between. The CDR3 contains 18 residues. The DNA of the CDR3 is TGTGCCTGGGGATTCGGAGGGGAGTTTGACCAGGGCACAGATACGCAGTATTTT. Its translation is CAWGFGGEFDQGTDTQYF.

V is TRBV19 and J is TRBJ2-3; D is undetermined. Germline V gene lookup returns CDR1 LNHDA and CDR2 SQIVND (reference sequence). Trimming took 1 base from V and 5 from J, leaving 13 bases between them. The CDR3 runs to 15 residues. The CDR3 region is CASSIGRSLVDTQYF. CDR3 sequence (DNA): TGTGCCAGTAGTATAGGACGAAGTTTGGTAGATACGCAGTATTTT.